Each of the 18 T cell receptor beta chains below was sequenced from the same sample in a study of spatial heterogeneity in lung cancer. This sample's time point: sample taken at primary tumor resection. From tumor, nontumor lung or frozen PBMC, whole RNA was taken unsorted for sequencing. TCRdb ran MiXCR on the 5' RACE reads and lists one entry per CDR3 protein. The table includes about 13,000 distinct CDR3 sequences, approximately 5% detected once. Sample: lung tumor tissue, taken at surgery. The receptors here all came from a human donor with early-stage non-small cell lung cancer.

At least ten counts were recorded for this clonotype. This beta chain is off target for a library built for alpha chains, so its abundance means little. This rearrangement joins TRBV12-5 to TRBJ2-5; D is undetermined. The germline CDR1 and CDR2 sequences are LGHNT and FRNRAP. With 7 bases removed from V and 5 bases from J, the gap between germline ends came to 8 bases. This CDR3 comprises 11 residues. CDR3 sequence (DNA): TGTGCTAGTGCCCAAAGGGAGACCCAGTACTTC. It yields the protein CASAQRETQYF.

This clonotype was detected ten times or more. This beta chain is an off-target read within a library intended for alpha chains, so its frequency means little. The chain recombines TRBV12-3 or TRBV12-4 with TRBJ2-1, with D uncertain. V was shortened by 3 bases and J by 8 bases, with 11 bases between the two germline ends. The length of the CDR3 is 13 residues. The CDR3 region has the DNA TGTGCCAGCAGTTTGCCCCCCCAGGATGAGCAGTTCTTC. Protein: CASSLPPQDEQFF.

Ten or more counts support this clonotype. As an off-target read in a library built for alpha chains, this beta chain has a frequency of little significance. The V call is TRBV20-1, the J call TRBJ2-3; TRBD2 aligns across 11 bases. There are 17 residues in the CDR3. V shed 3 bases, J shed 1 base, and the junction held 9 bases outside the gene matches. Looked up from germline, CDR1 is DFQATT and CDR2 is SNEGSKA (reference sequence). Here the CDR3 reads CSASLLSTSGGTDTQYF. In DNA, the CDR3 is TGCAGTGCTAGCCTCCTTTCGACTAGCGGGGGCACAGATACGCAGTATTTT.

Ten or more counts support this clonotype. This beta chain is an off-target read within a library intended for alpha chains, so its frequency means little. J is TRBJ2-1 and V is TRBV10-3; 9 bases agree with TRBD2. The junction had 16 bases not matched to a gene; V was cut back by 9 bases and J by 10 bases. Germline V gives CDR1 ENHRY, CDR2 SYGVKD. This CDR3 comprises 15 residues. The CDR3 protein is CAIKPPGAGGMEQFF. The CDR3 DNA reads TGTGCCATAAAACCTCCTGGGGCGGGAGGGATGGAGCAGTTCTTC.

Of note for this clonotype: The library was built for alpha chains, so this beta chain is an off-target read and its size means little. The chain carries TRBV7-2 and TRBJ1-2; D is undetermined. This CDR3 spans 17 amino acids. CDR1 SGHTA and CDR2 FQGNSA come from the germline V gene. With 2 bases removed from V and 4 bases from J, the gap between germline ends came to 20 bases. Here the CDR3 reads CASSLYRATGIGYGYTF. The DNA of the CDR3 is TGTGCCAGCAGCTTATACCGGGCAACCGGAATAGGCTATGGCTACACCTTC. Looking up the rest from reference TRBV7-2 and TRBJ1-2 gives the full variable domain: GAGVSQSPSNKVTEKGKDVELRCDPISGHTALYWYRQSLGQGLEFLIYFQGNSAPDKSGLPSDRFSAERTGGSVSTLTIQRTQQEDSAVYLCASSLYRATGIGYGYTFGSGTRLTVV.

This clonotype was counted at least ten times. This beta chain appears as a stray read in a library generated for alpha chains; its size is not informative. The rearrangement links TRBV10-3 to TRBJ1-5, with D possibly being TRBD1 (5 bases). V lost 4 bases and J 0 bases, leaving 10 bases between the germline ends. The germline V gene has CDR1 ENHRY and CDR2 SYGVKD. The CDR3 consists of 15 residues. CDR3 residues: CAISGGATSNQPQHF. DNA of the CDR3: TGTGCCATCAGTGGAGGGGCGACTAGCAATCAGCCCCAGCATTTT.

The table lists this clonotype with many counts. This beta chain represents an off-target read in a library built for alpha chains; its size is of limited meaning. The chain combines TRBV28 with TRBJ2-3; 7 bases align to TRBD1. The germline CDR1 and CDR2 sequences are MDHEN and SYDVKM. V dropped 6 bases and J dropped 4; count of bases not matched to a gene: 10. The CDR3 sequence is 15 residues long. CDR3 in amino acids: CASRPYDQGADTQYF. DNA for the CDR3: TGTGCCAGCAGACCATATGATCAGGGGGCAGATACGCAGTATTTT. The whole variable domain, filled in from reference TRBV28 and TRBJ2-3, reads DVKVTQSSRYLVKRTGEKVFLECVQDMDHENMFWYRQDPGLGLRLIYFSYDVKMKEKGDIPEGYSVSREKKERFSLILESASTNQTSMYLCASRPYDQGADTQYFGPGTRLTVL.

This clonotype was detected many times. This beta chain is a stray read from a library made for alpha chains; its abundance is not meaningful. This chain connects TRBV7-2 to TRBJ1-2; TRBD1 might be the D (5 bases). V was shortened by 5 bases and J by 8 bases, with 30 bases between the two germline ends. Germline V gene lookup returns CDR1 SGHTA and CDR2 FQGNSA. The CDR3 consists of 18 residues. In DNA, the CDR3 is TGTGCCAGCAGCCCCCTGTTCGGCAGGGCCCCTCAAGTCGGAGGCTACACCTTC. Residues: CASSPLFGRAPQVGGYTF.

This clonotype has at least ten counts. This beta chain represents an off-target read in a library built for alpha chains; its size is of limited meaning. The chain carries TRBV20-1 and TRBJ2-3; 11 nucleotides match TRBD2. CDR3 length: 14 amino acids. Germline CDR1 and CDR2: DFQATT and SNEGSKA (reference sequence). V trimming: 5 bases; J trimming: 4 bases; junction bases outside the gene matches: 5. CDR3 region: CSAQRTSGSDTQYF. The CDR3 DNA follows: TGCAGTGCTCAACGGACTAGCGGGTCAGATACGCAGTATTTT.

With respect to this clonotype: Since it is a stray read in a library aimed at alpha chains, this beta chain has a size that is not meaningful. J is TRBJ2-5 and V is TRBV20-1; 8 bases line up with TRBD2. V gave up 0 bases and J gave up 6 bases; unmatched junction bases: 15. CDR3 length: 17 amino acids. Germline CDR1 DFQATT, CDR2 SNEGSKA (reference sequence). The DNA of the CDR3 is TGCAGTGCTAGAGATGGGCGCGGGGGGCTCCATTTTCAGACCCAGTACTTC. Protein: CSARDGRGGLHFQTQYF.

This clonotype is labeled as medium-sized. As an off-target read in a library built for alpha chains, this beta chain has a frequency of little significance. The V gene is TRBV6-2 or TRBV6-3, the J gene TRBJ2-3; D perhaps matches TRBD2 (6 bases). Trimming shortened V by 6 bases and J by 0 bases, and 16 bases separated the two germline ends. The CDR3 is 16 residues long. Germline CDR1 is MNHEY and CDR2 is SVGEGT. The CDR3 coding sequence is TGTGCCAGCAGCCCACGAGCGGGCCGAAGCACAGATACGCAGTATTTT. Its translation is CASSPRAGRSTDTQYF.

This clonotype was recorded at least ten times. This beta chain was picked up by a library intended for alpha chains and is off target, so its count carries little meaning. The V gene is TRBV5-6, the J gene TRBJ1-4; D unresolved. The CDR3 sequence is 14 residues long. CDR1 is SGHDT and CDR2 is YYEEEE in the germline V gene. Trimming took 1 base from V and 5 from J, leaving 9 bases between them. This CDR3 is CASSLSGLNEKLFF. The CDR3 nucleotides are TGTGCCAGCAGCTTGTCCGGCCTGAATGAAAAACTGTTTTTT.

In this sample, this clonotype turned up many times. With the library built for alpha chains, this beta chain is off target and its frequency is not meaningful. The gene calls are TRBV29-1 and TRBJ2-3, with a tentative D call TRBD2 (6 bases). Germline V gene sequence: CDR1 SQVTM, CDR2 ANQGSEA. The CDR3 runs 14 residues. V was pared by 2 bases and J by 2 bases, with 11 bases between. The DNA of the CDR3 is TGCAGCGTTGAACGGGGGAATCCCACAGATACGCAGTATTTT. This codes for CSVERGNPTDTQYF.

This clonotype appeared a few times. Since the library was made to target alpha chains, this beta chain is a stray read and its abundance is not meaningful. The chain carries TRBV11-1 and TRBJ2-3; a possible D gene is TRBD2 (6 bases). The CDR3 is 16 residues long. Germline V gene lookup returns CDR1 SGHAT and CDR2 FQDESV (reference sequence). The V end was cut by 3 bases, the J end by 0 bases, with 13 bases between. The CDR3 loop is CASSLYGSGSTDTQYF. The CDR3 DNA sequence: TGTGCCAGCAGCTTGTACGGGAGTGGGAGCACAGATACGCAGTATTTT.

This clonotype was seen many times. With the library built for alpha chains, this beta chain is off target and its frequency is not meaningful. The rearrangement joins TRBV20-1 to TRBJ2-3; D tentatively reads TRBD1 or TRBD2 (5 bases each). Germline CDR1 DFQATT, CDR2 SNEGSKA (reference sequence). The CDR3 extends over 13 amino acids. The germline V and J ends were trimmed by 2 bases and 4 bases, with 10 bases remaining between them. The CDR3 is CSARFGAADTQYF. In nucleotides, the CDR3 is TGCAGTGCTAGATTCGGGGCCGCAGATACGCAGTATTTT.

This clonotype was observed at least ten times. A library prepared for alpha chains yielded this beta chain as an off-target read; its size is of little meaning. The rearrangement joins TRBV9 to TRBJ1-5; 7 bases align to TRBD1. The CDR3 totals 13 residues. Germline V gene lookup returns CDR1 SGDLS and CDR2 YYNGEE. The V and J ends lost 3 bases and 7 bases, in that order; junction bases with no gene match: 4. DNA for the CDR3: TGTGCCAGCAGCGACAGGGGCGGACAGCCCCAGCATTTT. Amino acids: CASSDRGGQPQHF.

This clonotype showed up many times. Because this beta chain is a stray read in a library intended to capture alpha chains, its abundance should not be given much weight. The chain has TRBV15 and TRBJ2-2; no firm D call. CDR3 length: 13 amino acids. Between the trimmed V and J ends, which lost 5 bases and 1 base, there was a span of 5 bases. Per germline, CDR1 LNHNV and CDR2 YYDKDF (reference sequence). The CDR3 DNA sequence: TGTGCCACCAGCGCCGGGAACACCGGGGAGCTGTTTTTT. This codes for CATSAGNTGELFF. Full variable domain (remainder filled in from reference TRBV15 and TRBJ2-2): DAMVIQNPRYQVTQFGKPVTLSCSQTLNHNVMYWYQQKSSQAPKLLFHYYDKDFNNEADTPDNFQSRRPNTSFCFLDIRSPGLGDTAMYLCATSAGNTGELFFGEGSRLTVL.

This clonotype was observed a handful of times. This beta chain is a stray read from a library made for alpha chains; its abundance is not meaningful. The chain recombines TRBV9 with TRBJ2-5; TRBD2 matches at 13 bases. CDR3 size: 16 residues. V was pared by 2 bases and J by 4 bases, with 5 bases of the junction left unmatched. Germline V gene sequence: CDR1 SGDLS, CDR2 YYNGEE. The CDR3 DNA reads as TGTGCCAGCAGCGTGGCACTAGCGGGGGGGTTAGAGACCCAGTACTTC. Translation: CASSVALAGGLETQYF.